Each of the 5 T cell receptor beta chains below was sequenced from the same sample in a study of radiotherapy plus CTLA-4 blockade in lung cancer. Produced via immunoSEQ multiplex PCR; TCRdb's table is partial and in-frame only. This sample has 35,000 to 55,000 clones, with about 70% found just once. This sample comprised peripheral blood, obtained from a patient treated with radiotherapy plus ipilimumab. These receptors came from a human donor with non-small cell lung cancer who had a partial response to radiotherapy plus ipilimumab.

This sequence joins TRBV18 and TRBJ1-1; D is undetermined. Germline V gene sequence: CDR1 KGHSH, CDR2 LQKENI. This CDR3 is built from 17 residues. Between the trimmed V and J ends, which lost 3 bases and 4 bases, there was a span of 21 bases. CDR3 bases: TGTGCCAGCTCACCTTTAGAGATTGGGGAAGGAGGCACTGAAGCTTTCTTT. Amino acids: CASSPLEIGEGGTEAFF. Full variable domain (outside the CDR3, taken from reference TRBV18 and TRBJ1-1): NAGVMQNPRHLVRRRGQEARLRCSPMKGHSHVYWYRQLPEEGLKFMVYLQKENIIDESGMPKERFSAEFPKEGPSILRIQQVVRGDSAAYFCASSPLEIGEGGTEAFFGQGTRLTVV.

The V and J genes are TRBV1 and TRBJ1-1; the DNA was not compared with TRBD1, the D call given in the table. TRBV1 is labeled a pseudogene. The CDR3 covers 20 residues. The CDR3, as DNA: TGCACCAGCAGCCAAGATAGAACCGACAGGGGGCCGTTGGTGAACACTGAAGCTTTCTTT. Protein sequence: CTSSQDRTDRGPLVNTEAFF.

The CDR3 sequence is CATKLQMNTEAFF. The CDR3 region has the DNA TGTGCCACCAAATTACAGATGAACACTGAAGCTTTCTTT. The J gene is TRBJ1-1, the V gene TRBV10-3, with no clear D. The CDR3 covers 13 residues. CDR1 is ENHRY, CDR2 SYGVKD, per germline. Trimming removed 10 bases at V and 0 bases at J, with 12 bases between.

This clone was observed a handful of times. The CDR3 bases are TGTGCCAGCAGCAACCCCCCGGGGTCTGCTAACTATGGCTACACCTTC. It is translated as CASSNPPGSANYGYTF. The chain recombines TRBV5-4 with TRBJ1-2, with D unclear. This CDR3 is 16 amino acids long. V was clipped by 4 bases and J by 0 bases, with 16 bases between them. Germline V gene lookup returns CDR1 SGHNT and CDR2 YYREEE (reference sequence).

About this clone: One end of the junction is discordant with germline, which a read error may explain. The rearrangement uses TRBV2 and TRBJ2-3; D uncertain. The CDR3 is 10 amino acids. Looked up from germline, CDR1 is SNHLY and CDR2 is FYNNEI. CDR3: CASSDQRKAF. As DNA, the CDR3 is TGTGCCAGCAGTGATCAGAGGAAAGCCTTT.